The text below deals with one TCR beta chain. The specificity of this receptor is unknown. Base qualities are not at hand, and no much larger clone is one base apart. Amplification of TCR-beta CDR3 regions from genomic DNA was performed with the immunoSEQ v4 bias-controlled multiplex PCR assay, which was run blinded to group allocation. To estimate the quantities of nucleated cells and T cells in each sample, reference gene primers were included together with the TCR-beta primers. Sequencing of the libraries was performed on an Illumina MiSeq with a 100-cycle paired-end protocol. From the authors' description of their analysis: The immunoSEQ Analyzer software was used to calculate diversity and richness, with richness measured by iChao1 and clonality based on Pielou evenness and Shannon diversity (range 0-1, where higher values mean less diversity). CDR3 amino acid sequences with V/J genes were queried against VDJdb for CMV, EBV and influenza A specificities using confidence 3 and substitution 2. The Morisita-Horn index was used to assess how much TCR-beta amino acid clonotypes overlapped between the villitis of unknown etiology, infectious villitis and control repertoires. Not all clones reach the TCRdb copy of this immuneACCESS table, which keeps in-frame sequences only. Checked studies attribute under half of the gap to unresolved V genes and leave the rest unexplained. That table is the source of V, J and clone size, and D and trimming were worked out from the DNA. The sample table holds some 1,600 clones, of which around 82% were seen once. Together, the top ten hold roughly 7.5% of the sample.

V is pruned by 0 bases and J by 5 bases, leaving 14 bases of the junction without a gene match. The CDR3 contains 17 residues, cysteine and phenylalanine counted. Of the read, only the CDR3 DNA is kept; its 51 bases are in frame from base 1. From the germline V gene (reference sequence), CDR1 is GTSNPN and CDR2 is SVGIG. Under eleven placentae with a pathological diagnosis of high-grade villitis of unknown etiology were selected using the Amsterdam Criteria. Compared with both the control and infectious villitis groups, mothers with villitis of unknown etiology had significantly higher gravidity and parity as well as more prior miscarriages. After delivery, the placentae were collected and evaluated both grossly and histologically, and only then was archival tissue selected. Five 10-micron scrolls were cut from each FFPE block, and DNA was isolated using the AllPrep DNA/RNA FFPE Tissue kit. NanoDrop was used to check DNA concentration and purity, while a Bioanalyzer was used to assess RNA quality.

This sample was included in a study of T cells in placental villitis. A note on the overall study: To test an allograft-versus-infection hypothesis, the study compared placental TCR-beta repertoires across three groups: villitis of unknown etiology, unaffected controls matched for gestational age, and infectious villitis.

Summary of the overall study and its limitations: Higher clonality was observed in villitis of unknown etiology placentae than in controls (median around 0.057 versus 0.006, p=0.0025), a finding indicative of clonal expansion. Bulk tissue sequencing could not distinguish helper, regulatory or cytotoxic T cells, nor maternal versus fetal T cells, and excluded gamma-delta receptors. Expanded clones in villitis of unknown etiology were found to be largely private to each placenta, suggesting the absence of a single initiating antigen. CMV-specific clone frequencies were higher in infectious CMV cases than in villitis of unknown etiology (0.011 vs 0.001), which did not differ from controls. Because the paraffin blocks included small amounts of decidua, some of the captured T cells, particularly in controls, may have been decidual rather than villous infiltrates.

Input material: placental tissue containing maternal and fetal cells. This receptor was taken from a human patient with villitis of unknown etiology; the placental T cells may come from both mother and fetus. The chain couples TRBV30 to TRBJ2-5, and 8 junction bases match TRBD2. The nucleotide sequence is TGTGCCTGGAGTGTACGGCCTAGCGGGCCTCTCTCTGAGACCCAGTACTTC. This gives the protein CAWSVRPSGPLSETQYF.